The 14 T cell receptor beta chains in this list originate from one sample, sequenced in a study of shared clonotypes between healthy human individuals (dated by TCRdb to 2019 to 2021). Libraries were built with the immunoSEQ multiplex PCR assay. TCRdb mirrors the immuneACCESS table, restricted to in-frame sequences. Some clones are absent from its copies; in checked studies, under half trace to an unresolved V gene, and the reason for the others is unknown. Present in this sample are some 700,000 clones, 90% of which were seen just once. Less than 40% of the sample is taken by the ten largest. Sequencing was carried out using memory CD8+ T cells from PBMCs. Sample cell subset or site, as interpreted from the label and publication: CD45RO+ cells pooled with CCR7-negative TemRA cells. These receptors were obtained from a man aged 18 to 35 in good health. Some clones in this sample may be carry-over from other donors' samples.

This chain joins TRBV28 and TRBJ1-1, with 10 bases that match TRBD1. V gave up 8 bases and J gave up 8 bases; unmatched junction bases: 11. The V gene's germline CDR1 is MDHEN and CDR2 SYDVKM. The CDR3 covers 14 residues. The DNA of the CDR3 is TGTGCCAGCGATCGACAGGGGGCACCGGTAGAAGCTTTCTTT. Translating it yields CASDRQGAPVEAFF.

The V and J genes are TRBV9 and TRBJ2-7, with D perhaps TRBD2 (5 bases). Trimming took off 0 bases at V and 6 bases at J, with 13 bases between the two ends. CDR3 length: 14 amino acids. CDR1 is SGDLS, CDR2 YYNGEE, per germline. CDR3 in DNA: TGTGCCAGCAGCGTAGGAAGCCCTGCGGGCGAGCAGTACTTC. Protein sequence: CASSVGSPAGEQYF. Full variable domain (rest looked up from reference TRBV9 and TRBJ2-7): DSGVTQTPKHLITATGQRVTLRCSPRSGDLSVYWYQQSLDQGLQFLIQYYNGEERAKGNILERFSAQQFPDLHSELNLSSLELGDSALYFCASSVGSPAGEQYFGPGTRLTVT.

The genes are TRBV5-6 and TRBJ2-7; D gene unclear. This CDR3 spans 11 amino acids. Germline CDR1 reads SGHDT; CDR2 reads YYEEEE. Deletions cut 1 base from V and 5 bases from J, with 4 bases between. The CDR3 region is CASSLYNEQYF. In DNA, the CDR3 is TGTGCCAGCAGCTTGTACAACGAGCAGTACTTC.

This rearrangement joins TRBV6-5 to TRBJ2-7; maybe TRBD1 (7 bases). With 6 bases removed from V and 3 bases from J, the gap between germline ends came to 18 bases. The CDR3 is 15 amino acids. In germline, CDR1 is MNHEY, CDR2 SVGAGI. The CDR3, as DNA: TGTGCCAGCAGCGAACGGTCAGGGGGAGGCTACGAGCAGTACTTC. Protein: CASSERSGGGYEQYF.

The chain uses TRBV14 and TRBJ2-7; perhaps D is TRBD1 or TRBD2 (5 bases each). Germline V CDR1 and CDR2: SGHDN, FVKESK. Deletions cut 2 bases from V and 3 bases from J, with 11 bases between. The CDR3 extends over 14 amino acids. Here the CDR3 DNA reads TGTGCCAGCAGCCAAAGGGACCTACGCTACGAGCAGTACTTC. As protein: CASSQRDLRYEQYF.

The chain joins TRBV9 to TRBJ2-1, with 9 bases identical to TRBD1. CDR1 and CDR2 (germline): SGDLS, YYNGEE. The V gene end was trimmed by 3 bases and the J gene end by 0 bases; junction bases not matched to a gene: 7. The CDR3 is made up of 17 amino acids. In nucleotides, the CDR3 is TGTGCCAGCAGCGCCAACCCGGGACAGGGCTCCTACAATGAGCAGTTCTTC. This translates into CASSANPGQGSYNEQFF.

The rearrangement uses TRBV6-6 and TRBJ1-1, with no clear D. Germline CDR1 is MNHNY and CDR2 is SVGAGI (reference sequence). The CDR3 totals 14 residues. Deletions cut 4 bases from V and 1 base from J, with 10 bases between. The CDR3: CASSLLPKNTEAFF. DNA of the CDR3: TGTGCCAGCAGTTTACTCCCCAAGAACACTGAAGCTTTCTTT.

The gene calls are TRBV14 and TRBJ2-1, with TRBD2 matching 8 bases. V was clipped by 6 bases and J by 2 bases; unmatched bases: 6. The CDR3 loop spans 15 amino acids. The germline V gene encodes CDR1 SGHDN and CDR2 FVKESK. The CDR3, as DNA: TGTGCCAGCAGGGAAGCGGGAGTCACCTACAATGAGCAGTTCTTC. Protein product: CASREAGVTYNEQFF.

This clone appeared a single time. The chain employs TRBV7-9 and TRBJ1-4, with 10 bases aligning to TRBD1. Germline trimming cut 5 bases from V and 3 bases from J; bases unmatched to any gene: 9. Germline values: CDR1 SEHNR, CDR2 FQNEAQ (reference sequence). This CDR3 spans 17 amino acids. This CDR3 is CASSPTGGRLANEKLFF. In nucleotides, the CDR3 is TGTGCCAGCAGCCCGACAGGGGGCCGATTGGCTAATGAAAAACTGTTTTTT.

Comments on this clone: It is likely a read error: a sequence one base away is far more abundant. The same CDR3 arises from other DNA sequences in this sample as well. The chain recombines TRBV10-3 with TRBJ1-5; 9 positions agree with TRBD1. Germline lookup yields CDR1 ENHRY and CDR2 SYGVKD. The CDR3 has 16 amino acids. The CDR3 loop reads CAISGTGQGPYQPQHF. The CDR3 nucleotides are TGTGCCATCAGCGGGACAGGGCAGGGTCCCTATCAGCCTCAGCATTTT.

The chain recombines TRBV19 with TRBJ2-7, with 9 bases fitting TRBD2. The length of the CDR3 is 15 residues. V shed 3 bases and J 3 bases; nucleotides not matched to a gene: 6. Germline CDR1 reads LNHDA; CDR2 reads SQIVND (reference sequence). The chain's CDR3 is CASSIYLAGHYEQYF. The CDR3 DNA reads TGTGCCAGTAGTATCTACCTAGCGGGGCACTACGAGCAGTACTTC.

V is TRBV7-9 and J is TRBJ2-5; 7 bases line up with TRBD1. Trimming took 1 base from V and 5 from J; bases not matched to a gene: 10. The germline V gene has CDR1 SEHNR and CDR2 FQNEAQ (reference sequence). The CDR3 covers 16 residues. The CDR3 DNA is TGTGCCAGCAGCTTAGAAAAGACAGGGACGAGGGAGACCCAGTACTTC. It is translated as CASSLEKTGTRETQYF. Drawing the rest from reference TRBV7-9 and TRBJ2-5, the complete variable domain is DTGVSQNPRHKITKRGQNVTFRCDPISEHNRLYWYRQTLGQGPEFLTYFQNEAQLEKSRLLSDRFSAERPKGSFSTLEIQRTEQGDSAMYLCASSLEKTGTRETQYFGPGTRLLVL.

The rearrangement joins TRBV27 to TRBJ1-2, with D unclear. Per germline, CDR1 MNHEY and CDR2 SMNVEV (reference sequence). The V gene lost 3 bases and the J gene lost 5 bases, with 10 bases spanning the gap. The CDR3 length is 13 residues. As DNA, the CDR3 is TGTGCCAGCAGTTTGGCCCCCCCTTATGGCTACACCTTC. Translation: CASSLAPPYGYTF.

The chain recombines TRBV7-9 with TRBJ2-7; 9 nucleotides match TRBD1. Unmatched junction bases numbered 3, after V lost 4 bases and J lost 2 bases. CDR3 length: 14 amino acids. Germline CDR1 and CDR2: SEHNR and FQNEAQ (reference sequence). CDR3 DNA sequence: TGTGCCAGCAGCTCGACAGGGGGGACCTACGAGCAGTACTTC. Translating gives CASSSTGGTYEQYF.